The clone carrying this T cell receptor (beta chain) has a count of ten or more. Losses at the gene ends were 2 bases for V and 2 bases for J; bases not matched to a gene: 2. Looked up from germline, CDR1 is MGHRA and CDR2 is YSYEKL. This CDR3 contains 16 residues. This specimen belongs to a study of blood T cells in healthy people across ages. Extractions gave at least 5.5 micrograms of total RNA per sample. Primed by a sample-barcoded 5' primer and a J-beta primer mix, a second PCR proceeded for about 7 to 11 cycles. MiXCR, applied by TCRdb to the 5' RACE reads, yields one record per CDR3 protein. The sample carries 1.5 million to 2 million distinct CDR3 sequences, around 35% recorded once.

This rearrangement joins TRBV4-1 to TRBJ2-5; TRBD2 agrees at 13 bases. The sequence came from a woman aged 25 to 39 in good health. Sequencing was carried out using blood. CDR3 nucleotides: TGCGCCAGCAGCCAACGGACTAGCGGGGGTCAAGAGACCCAGTACTTC. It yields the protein CASSQRTSGGQETQYF.